This is a list of T cell receptor beta chains from one sample in a study of blood T cell repertoires in COVID-19. Produced via immunoSEQ multiplex PCR; TCRdb's table is partial and in-frame only. The sample has about 280,000 clones; 85% are singletons. Sequencing input: PBMCs or T cells enriched from blood (not recorded which). All receptors come from a woman between 45 and 60 years old who had recovered from COVID-19. Both conserved end residues are part of each CDR3. The order of the fields is V gene, CDR3 protein.

v_gene: TRBV15
CDR3aa: CATSRDRGDTTGNTIYF

v_gene: TRBV7-9
CDR3aa: CASSFDAVRRDAEAFF

v_gene: TRBV7-2
CDR3aa: CASSLASGQETQYF

v_gene: TRBV19
CDR3aa: CASSTSSYNQPQHF

v_gene: TRBV5-1
CDR3aa: CASSPNRGRIYEQYF

v_gene: TRBV29-1
CDR3aa: CSVDRRGQGASGANVLTF

v_gene: TRBV19
CDR3aa: CASSLSQVGNTIYF

v_gene: TRBV12-5
CDR3aa: CASALALASGGPDTQYF

v_gene: TRBV11-2
CDR3aa: CASSPETGPQPQHF

v_gene: TRBV30
CDR3aa: CAWHGGQLNEKLFF

v_gene: TRBV30
CDR3aa: CAWSSGRRGRYSGYTF

v_gene: TRBV2
CDR3aa: CASSEEGNYGYTF

v_gene: TRBV5-5
CDR3aa: CASSSGLAGVGEDEQFF

v_gene: TRBV6-5
CDR3aa: CASRWDSEAFF

v_gene: TRBV21-1
CDR3aa: CASSKIAGESPLHF

v_gene: TRBV19
CDR3aa: CASRPGGRISEQYF

v_gene: TRBV28
CDR3aa: CASSLYGQGAEKLFF

v_gene: TRBV6-5
CDR3aa: CASNLQSSGTDTQYF

v_gene: TRBV9
CDR3aa: CASSSDNEQFF

v_gene: TRBV20-1
CDR3aa: CSAPGFRAQYF

v_gene: TRBV27
CDR3aa: CASSLGPKNTEAFF

v_gene: TRBV15
CDR3aa: CATSRDRGQSSSGANVLTF

v_gene: TRBV5-6
CDR3aa: CASSLGSTNYGYTF

v_gene: TRBV12-3/TRBV12-4
CDR3aa: CASSFRGQETQYF

v_gene: TRBV2
CDR3aa: CASSGNSNEKLFF

v_gene: TRBV25-1
CDR3aa: CASSELTGATGELFF

v_gene: TRBV12-5
CDR3aa: CASGTGLAGSDTQYF

v_gene: TRBV5-1
CDR3aa: CASSSYGDRENEQFF

v_gene: TRBV4-3
CDR3aa: CASSQLTGPYEQYF

v_gene: TRBV7-8
CDR3aa: CASSSPGTGNQPQHF

v_gene: TRBV2
CDR3aa: CASSVFSGSTDTQYF

v_gene: TRBV4-3
CDR3aa: CASSQVGGVAIYF

v_gene: TRBV28
CDR3aa: CASSLRSPAEAFF

v_gene: TRBV5-5
CDR3aa: CASSLDRADTEAFF

v_gene: TRBV19
CDR3aa: CASRTTSGITQYF

v_gene: TRBV5-4
CDR3aa: CASRMGTSGGAGELFF

v_gene: TRBV20-1
CDR3aa: CSARGHRAQYF

v_gene: TRBV5-6
CDR3aa: CASSPYPRSGNTIYF

v_gene: TRBV24-1
CDR3aa: CATSDSPGQGSDTQYF

v_gene: TRBV6-1
CDR3aa: CASSTPTEKSYEQYF

v_gene: TRBV5-1
CDR3aa: CASSEKRGGGTDTQYF

v_gene: TRBV30
CDR3aa: CAWSPQGHYGYTF

v_gene: TRBV3-1/TRBV3-2
CDR3aa: CASSLRSYEQYF

v_gene: TRBV5-3
CDR3aa: CARSSTGSHEQYF

v_gene: TRBV7-6
CDR3aa: CASSRKTSGALRRETQYF

v_gene: TRBV19
CDR3aa: CASSTWSSGNTEAFF

v_gene: TRBV5-7
CDR3aa: CASSLEMPGGNSPLHF

v_gene: TRBV6-5
CDR3aa: CASSYTGSYGYTF

v_gene: TRBV28
CDR3aa: CASSLSRGYTF